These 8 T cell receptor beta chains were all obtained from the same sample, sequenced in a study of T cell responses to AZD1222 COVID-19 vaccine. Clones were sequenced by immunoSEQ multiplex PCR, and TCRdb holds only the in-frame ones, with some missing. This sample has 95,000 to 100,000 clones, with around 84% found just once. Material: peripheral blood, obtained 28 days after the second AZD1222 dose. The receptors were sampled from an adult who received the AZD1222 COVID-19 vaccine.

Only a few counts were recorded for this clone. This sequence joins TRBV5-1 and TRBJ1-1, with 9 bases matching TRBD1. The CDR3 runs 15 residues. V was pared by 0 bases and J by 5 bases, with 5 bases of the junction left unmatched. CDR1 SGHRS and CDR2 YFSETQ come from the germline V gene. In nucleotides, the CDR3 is TGCGCCAGCAGCTTGGGCCGGGACAGGGTAACTGAAGCTTTCTTT. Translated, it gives CASSLGRDRVTEAFF.

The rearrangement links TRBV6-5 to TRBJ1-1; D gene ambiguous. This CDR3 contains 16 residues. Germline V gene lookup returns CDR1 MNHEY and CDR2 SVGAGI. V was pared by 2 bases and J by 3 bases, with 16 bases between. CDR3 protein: CASSYLLDGRYTEAFF. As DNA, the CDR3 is TGTGCCAGCAGTTACCTCTTGGACGGACGGTACACTGAAGCTTTCTTT.

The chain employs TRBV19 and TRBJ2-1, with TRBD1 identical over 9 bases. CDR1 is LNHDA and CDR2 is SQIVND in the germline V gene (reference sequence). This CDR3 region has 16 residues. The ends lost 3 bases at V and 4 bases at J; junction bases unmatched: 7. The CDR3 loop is CASSIFGTGFYNEQFF. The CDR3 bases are TGTGCCAGTAGTATCTTCGGGACAGGGTTTTACAATGAGCAGTTCTTC.

The CDR3 is CASSPGARIAEAFF. In nucleotides, the CDR3 is TGTGCCAGTAGCCCCGGGGCTCGAATCGCCGAAGCTTTCTTT. V is TRBV19 and J is TRBJ1-1, with D possibly matching TRBD1 (5 bases). V was cut by 6 bases and J by 8 bases, with 19 bases left in between. In germline, CDR1 is LNHDA, CDR2 SQIVND (reference sequence). The CDR3 runs to 14 residues.

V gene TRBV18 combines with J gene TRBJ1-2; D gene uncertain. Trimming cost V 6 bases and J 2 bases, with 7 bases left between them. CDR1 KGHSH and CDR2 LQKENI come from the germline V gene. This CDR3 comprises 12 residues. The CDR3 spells CASSHLNYGYTF. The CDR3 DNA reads TGTGCCAGCTCTCACCTCAACTATGGCTACACCTTC.

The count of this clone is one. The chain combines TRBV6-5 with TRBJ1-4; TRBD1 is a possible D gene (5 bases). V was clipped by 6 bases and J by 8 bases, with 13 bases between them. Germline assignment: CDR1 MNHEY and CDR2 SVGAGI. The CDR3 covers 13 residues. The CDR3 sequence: CASRGVVEEKLFF. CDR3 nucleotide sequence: TGTGCCAGCAGAGGGGTAGTGGAAGAAAAACTGTTTTTT.

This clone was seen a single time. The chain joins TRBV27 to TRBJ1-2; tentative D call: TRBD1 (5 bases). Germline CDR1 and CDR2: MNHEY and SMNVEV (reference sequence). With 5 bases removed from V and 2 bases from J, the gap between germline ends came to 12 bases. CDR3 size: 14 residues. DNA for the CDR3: TGTGCCAGCAGTAGGGGCAGGGAGAACTATGGCTACACCTTC. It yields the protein CASSRGRENYGYTF.

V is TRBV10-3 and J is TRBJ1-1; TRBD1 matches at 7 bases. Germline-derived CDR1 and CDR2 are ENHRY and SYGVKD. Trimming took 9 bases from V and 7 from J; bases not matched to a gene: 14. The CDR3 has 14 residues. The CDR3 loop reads CAMRSTTGSGEAFF. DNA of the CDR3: TGTGCCATGAGATCGACGACAGGGAGTGGTGAAGCTTTCTTT.